These T cell receptor beta chains were read from a single sample in a study of OX40 agonist ivuxolimab in advanced cancers. The assay was immunoSEQ multiplex PCR, and TCRdb's table has in-frame clones only and misses some. The data show roughly 60,000 clones, with 70% to 90% seen just once and less than 3.5% held by the top ten. The source was CD4+ or CD8+ T cells sorted from blood, collected in a trial of the OX40 agonist ivuxolimab. Receptors were obtained from an adult with an advanced solid tumor such as melanoma, head and neck, liver or kidney cancer. CDR3s include the opening cysteine and the closing phenylalanine or tryptophan. Each record gives: D gene, clone size, V gene, J gene, CDR3 protein, CDR3 DNA. A D gene is named only where the DNA matches it firmly. Clone size is not always given. Where it is, it says once, few, many or a class for expanded clones.

d_call: -; clone_size: -; v_call: TRBV9; j_call: TRBJ1-2; cdr3_aa: CASSVGGRSNWYGYTF; cdr3_nt: TGTGCCAGCAGCGTAGGGGGGCGCAGTAACTGGTATGGCTACACCTTC
d_call: TRBD2; clone_size: -; v_call: TRBV19; j_call: TRBJ2-2; cdr3_aa: CASSYTGGTGELFF; cdr3_nt: TGTGCCAGTAGTTATACGGGGGGGACCGGGGAGCTGTTTTTT
d_call: -; clone_size: -; v_call: TRBV7-8; j_call: TRBJ2-7; cdr3_aa: CASSLSGDLEQYF; cdr3_nt: TGTGCCAGCAGCCTTTCGGGTGATTTGGAGCAGTACTTC
d_call: -; clone_size: -; v_call: TRBV5-5; j_call: TRBJ2-3; cdr3_aa: CASSPEGPTDTQYF; cdr3_nt: TGTGCCAGCAGCCCGGAGGGGCCCACAGATACGCAGTATTTT
d_call: TRBD1; clone_size: few; v_call: TRBV11-2; j_call: TRBJ1-1; cdr3_aa: CASSPGQSFEAFF; cdr3_nt: TGTGCCAGCAGCCCGGGACAGTCTTTTGAAGCTTTCTTT
d_call: TRBD2; clone_size: -; v_call: TRBV13; j_call: TRBJ2-1; cdr3_aa: CASSFTYRLAGAPYNEQFF; cdr3_nt: TGTGCCAGCAGCTTTACTTATCGACTAGCGGGAGCCCCTTACAATGAGCAGTTCTTC
d_call: TRBD1; clone_size: -; v_call: TRBV29-1; j_call: TRBJ2-3; cdr3_aa: CSVDGTGTDTQYF; cdr3_nt: TGCAGCGTTGATGGGACAGGGACAGATACGCAGTATTTT
d_call: -; clone_size: -; v_call: TRBV6-4; j_call: TRBJ1-2; cdr3_aa: CASSDSTDPPRYGYTF; cdr3_nt: TGTGCCAGCAGTGACTCGACCGACCCGCCTCGGTATGGCTACACCTTC
d_call: TRBD1; clone_size: -; v_call: TRBV19; j_call: TRBJ2-6; cdr3_aa: CASSRQGNSGANVLTF; cdr3_nt: TGTGCCAGTAGTAGACAGGGAAACTCTGGGGCCAACGTCCTGACTTTC
d_call: TRBD1; clone_size: -; v_call: TRBV5-1; j_call: TRBJ1-2; cdr3_aa: CASSLGQGTYGYTF; cdr3_nt: TGCGCCAGCAGCTTGGGACAGGGGACCTATGGCTACACCTTC
d_call: -; clone_size: -; v_call: TRBV7-2; j_call: TRBJ2-7; cdr3_aa: CASSLSRSEQYF; cdr3_nt: TGTGCCAGCAGCTTGAGTAGGAGCGAGCAGTACTTC
d_call: -; clone_size: -; v_call: TRBV18; j_call: TRBJ1-1; cdr3_aa: CASSPYGESEAFF; cdr3_nt: TGTGCCAGCTCACCATATGGAGAGTCTGAAGCTTTCTTT
d_call: TRBD1; clone_size: -; v_call: TRBV6-1; j_call: TRBJ2-5; cdr3_aa: CASSPTGTAQETQYF; cdr3_nt: TGTGCCAGCAGCCCCACGGGGACAGCCCAAGAGACCCAGTACTTC
d_call: TRBD1; clone_size: -; v_call: TRBV7-9; j_call: TRBJ2-7; cdr3_aa: CASSSQGDEQYF; cdr3_nt: TGTGCCAGCAGCTCTCAGGGGGACGAGCAGTACTTC
d_call: TRBD1; clone_size: -; v_call: TRBV7-2; j_call: TRBJ1-5; cdr3_aa: CASSTQGAFQPQHF; cdr3_nt: TGTGCCAGCAGCACTCAGGGGGCGTTCCAGCCCCAGCATTTT
d_call: -; clone_size: -; v_call: TRBV7-2; j_call: TRBJ2-7; cdr3_aa: CASSLDWTYEQYF; cdr3_nt: TGTGCCAGCAGCTTAGACTGGACCTACGAGCAGTACTTC
d_call: -; clone_size: -; v_call: TRBV5-1; j_call: TRBJ2-2; cdr3_aa: CASSLGDGVSGELFF; cdr3_nt: TGCGCCAGCAGCTTGGGGGACGGGGTATCCGGGGAGCTGTTTTTT
d_call: TRBD1; clone_size: -; v_call: TRBV7-2; j_call: TRBJ2-1; cdr3_aa: CASSLVGTGIRNEQFF; cdr3_nt: TGTGCCAGCAGCTTAGTCGGGACAGGGATAAGAAATGAGCAGTTCTTC
d_call: TRBD1; clone_size: -; v_call: TRBV28; j_call: TRBJ2-1; cdr3_aa: CASSHTQGARNEQFF; cdr3_nt: TGTGCCAGCAGTCACACGCAGGGGGCGCGTAATGAGCAGTTCTTC
d_call: -; clone_size: -; v_call: TRBV2; j_call: TRBJ1-5; cdr3_aa: CASSEAGNQPQHF; cdr3_nt: TGTGCCAGCAGTGAAGCCGGAAATCAGCCCCAGCATTTT
d_call: TRBD2; clone_size: -; v_call: TRBV7-7; j_call: TRBJ2-5; cdr3_aa: CASSPAGTVGETQYF; cdr3_nt: TGTGCTAGCAGCCCAGCGGGGACGGTGGGGGAGACCCAGTACTTC
d_call: TRBD2; clone_size: -; v_call: TRBV6-6; j_call: TRBJ2-7; cdr3_aa: CASSYQGLALAYEQYF; cdr3_nt: TGTGCCAGCAGTTATCAGGGACTAGCACTAGCTTACGAGCAGTACTTC
d_call: -; clone_size: -; v_call: TRBV27; j_call: TRBJ2-1; cdr3_aa: CASSQGTRREQFF; cdr3_nt: TGTGCCAGCAGTCAGGGGACGCGGCGTGAGCAGTTCTTC
d_call: -; clone_size: -; v_call: TRBV6-5; j_call: TRBJ2-2; cdr3_aa: CASSTGPGVGELFF; cdr3_nt: TGTGCCAGCAGCACAGGTCCTGGGGTCGGGGAGCTGTTTTTT
d_call: -; clone_size: few; v_call: TRBV23-1; j_call: TRBJ1-2; cdr3_aa: CASSQGARSTNYGYTF; cdr3_nt: TGCGCCAGCAGTCAAGGGGCCCGGTCGACTAACTATGGCTACACCTTC
d_call: TRBD2; clone_size: -; v_call: TRBV29-1; j_call: TRBJ2-5; cdr3_aa: CSVAGGTSGGAFQETQYF; cdr3_nt: TGCAGCGTTGCCGGAGGAACTAGCGGGGGGGCTTTCCAAGAGACCCAGTACTTC
d_call: -; clone_size: -; v_call: TRBV27; j_call: TRBJ1-1; cdr3_aa: CASSSGGRRNTEAFF; cdr3_nt: TGTGCCAGCAGTTCGGGGGGCCGCCGGAACACTGAAGCTTTCTTT
d_call: TRBD1; clone_size: -; v_call: TRBV5-1; j_call: TRBJ1-2; cdr3_aa: CASSFGGQELGYTF; cdr3_nt: TGCGCCAGCAGCTTTGGAGGACAGGAGCTGGGCTACACCTTC
d_call: -; clone_size: -; v_call: TRBV7-2; j_call: TRBJ2-2; cdr3_aa: CASSLVSQGGELFF; cdr3_nt: TGTGCCAGCAGCTTAGTTTCCCAGGGGGGAGAGCTGTTTTTT
d_call: -; clone_size: -; v_call: TRBV4-1; j_call: TRBJ2-7; cdr3_aa: CASSQVTRNSGYEQYF; cdr3_nt: TGCGCCAGCAGCCAAGTCACTAGAAACTCTGGCTACGAGCAGTACTTC
d_call: -; clone_size: -; v_call: TRBV9; j_call: TRBJ1-4; cdr3_aa: CASSGRGTSNEKLFF; cdr3_nt: TGTGCCAGCAGCGGGCGAGGGACCTCTAATGAAAAACTGTTTTTT
d_call: TRBD1; clone_size: -; v_call: TRBV11-1; j_call: TRBJ1-2; cdr3_aa: CASSLTGGEYGYTF; cdr3_nt: TGTGCCAGCAGCTTAACAGGGGGAGAGTATGGCTACACCTTC
d_call: -; clone_size: -; v_call: TRBV19; j_call: TRBJ2-7; cdr3_aa: CASSIGPGKHEQYF; cdr3_nt: TGTGCCAGTAGTATAGGTCCAGGGAAGCACGAGCAGTACTTC
d_call: TRBD2; clone_size: once; v_call: TRBV19; j_call: TRBJ2-7; cdr3_aa: CASSHWGTSGSHEQYF; cdr3_nt: TGTGCCAGTAGTCACTGGGGGACTAGCGGGAGTCACGAGCAGTACTTC
d_call: TRBD2; clone_size: -; v_call: TRBV28; j_call: TRBJ2-1; cdr3_aa: CASRIMGGSGTYNEQFF; cdr3_nt: TGTGCCAGCAGAATCATGGGCGGGAGTGGGACCTACAATGAGCAGTTCTTC
d_call: TRBD2; clone_size: -; v_call: TRBV10-3; j_call: TRBJ2-5; cdr3_aa: CAISESGRGDQETQYF; cdr3_nt: TGTGCCATCAGTGAGTCTGGGCGGGGGGACCAAGAGACCCAGTACTTC
d_call: -; clone_size: -; v_call: TRBV11-2; j_call: TRBJ1-2; cdr3_aa: CASNPLGGEYYGYTF; cdr3_nt: TGTGCCAGCAACCCCCTGGGGGGGGAATACTATGGCTACACCTTC
d_call: TRBD2; clone_size: -; v_call: TRBV28; j_call: TRBJ2-3; cdr3_aa: CASSLVDRLAGGPLLDTQYF; cdr3_nt: TGTGCCAGCAGTCTTGTCGACCGGCTAGCGGGGGGCCCCCTCTTGGATACGCAGTATTTT
d_call: -; clone_size: -; v_call: TRBV5-4; j_call: TRBJ1-5; cdr3_aa: CASSLGHTQPQHF; cdr3_nt: TGTGCCAGCAGCTTGGGACATACTCAGCCCCAGCATTTT
d_call: TRBD1; clone_size: -; v_call: TRBV19; j_call: TRBJ2-7; cdr3_aa: CASSRDRGSYEQYF; cdr3_nt: TGTGCCAGTAGCCGGGACAGGGGCTCCTACGAGCAGTACTTC
d_call: -; clone_size: -; v_call: TRBV11-2; j_call: TRBJ1-5; cdr3_aa: CASSLSERLAQHF; cdr3_nt: TGTGCCAGCAGCTTATCGGAGAGGCTAGCCCAGCATTTT
d_call: TRBD2; clone_size: once; v_call: TRBV9; j_call: TRBJ2-1; cdr3_aa: CASSVDSGRAAGNEQFF; cdr3_nt: TGTGCCAGCAGCGTAGATAGCGGGAGGGCCGCTGGGAATGAGCAGTTCTTC
d_call: -; clone_size: -; v_call: TRBV6-6; j_call: TRBJ1-3; cdr3_aa: CASSYMSSGNTIYF; cdr3_nt: TGTGCCAGCAGTTACATGAGCTCTGGAAACACCATATATTTT
d_call: -; clone_size: -; v_call: TRBV7-3; j_call: TRBJ1-1; cdr3_aa: CASSPMRGVLDTEAFF; cdr3_nt: TGTGCCAGCAGCCCGATGCGGGGGGTTTTGGACACTGAAGCTTTCTTT
d_call: -; clone_size: -; v_call: TRBV7-2; j_call: TRBJ1-5; cdr3_aa: CASSPQVGSGQPQHF; cdr3_nt: TGTGCCAGCAGCCCCCAGGTAGGGAGTGGGCAGCCCCAGCATTTT
d_call: -; clone_size: -; v_call: TRBV11-3; j_call: TRBJ1-2; cdr3_aa: CASSPDIMGARGYTF; cdr3_nt: TGTGCCAGCAGCCCCGACATCATGGGTGCCCGTGGCTACACCTTC
d_call: TRBD1; clone_size: -; v_call: TRBV23-1; j_call: TRBJ2-2; cdr3_aa: CASSQQGQGVIGELFF; cdr3_nt: TGCGCCAGCAGTCAACAGGGACAGGGGGTAATCGGGGAGCTGTTTTTT
d_call: -; clone_size: -; v_call: TRBV5-1; j_call: TRBJ2-5; cdr3_aa: CASSLVPAGNQETQYF; cdr3_nt: TGCGCCAGCAGCTTGGTGCCGGCGGGAAACCAAGAGACCCAGTACTTC
d_call: -; clone_size: -; v_call: TRBV4-1; j_call: TRBJ2-4; cdr3_aa: CASSQGIATGLAKNIQYF; cdr3_nt: TGCGCCAGCAGCCAAGGCATCGCGACAGGCCTAGCCAAAAACATTCAGTACTTC
d_call: -; clone_size: -; v_call: TRBV19; j_call: TRBJ2-1; cdr3_aa: CASSINRNEQFF; cdr3_nt: TGTGCCAGTAGTATAAACCGAAATGAGCAGTTCTTC
d_call: -; clone_size: few; v_call: TRBV5-1; j_call: TRBJ1-3; cdr3_aa: CASSLFGDTIYF; cdr3_nt: TGCGCCAGCAGCTTGTTTGGGGACACCATATATTTT
d_call: -; clone_size: -; v_call: TRBV7-6; j_call: TRBJ2-1; cdr3_aa: CASSLPGARDEQFF; cdr3_nt: TGTGCCAGCAGCTTACCGGGGGCCAGGGATGAGCAGTTCTTC
d_call: TRBD1; clone_size: -; v_call: TRBV5-1; j_call: TRBJ2-7; cdr3_aa: CASSQQGAGSYEQYF; cdr3_nt: TGCGCCAGCAGCCAACAGGGGGCCGGGTCCTACGAGCAGTACTTC